The sequence of this T cell receptor beta chain was determined in a study of shared clonotypes between healthy human individuals. Sequencing was performed with immunoSEQ multiplex PCR; in TCRdb, only in-frame clones are kept and a portion is missing. The profile covers some 2.3 million clones, with 93% appearing a single time and about 0.39% taken by the ten largest. There are 13 residues in the CDR3. Germline V gene data show CDR1 as MRHNA and CDR2 as SNTAGT. With 6 bases clipped from V and 3 bases from J, the junction kept 4 bases outside the gene matches. Donation came from healthy HIV-negative adults that had no recent acute infections or vaccinations.

This TCR was sampled from a man aged 18 to 30 in good health. Some clones in this sample may be carry-over from other donors' samples. J is TRBJ1-1 and V is TRBV6-4; 7 bases align to TRBD1. Sequences were obtained from naive CD4+ T cells from PBMCs. Subset of the sample: CD45RA+ positively selected. The CDR3 loop is CASRMTGHTEAFF. In DNA, the CDR3 is TGTGCCAGCAGGATGACAGGGCACACTGAAGCTTTCTTT.